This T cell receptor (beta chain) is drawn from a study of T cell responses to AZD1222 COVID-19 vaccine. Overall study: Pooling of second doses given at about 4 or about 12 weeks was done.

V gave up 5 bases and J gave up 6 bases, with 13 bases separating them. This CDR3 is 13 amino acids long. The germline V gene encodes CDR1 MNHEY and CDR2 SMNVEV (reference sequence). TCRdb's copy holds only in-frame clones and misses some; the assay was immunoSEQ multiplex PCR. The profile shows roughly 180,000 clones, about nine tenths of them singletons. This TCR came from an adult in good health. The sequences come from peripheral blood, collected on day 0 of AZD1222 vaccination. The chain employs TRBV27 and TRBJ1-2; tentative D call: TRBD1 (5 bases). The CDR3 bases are TGTGCCAGCAGTCACAGGACCCGGGATGGCTACACCTTC. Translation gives CASSHRTRDGYTF.